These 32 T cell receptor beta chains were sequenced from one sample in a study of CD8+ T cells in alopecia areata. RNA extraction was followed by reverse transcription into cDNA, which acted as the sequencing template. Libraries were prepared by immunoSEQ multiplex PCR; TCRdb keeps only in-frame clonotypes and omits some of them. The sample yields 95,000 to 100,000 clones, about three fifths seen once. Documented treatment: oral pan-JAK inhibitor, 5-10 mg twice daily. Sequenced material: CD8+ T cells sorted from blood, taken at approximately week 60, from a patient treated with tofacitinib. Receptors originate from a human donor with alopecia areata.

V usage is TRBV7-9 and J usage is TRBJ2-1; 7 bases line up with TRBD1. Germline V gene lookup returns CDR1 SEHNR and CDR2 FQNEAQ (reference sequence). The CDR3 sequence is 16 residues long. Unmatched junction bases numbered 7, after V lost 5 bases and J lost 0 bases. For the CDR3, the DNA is TGTGCCAGCAGCGCTCGACAGGGTCCCTCCTACAATGAGCAGTTCTTC. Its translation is CASSARQGPSYNEQFF.

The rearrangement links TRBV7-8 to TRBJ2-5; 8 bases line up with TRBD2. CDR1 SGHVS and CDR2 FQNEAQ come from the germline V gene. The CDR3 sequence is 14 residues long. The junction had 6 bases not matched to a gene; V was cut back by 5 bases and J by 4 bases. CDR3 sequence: CASSNPGLGETQYF. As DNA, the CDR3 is TGTGCCAGCAGCAACCCGGGACTAGGAGAGACCCAGTACTTC.

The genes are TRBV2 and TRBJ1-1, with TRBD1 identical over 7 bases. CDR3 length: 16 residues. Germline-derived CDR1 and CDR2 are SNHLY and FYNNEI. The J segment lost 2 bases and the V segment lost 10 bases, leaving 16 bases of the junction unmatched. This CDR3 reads CATTALGDSQNTEAFF. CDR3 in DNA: TGTGCCACCACCGCACTTGGGGACAGTCAAAACACTGAAGCTTTCTTT. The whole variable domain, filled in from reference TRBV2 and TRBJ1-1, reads EPEVTQTPSHQVTQMGQEVILRCVPISNHLYFYWYRQILGQKVEFLVSFYNNEISEKSEIFDDQFSVERPDGSNFTLKIRSTKLEDSAMYFCATTALGDSQNTEAFFGQGTRLTVV.

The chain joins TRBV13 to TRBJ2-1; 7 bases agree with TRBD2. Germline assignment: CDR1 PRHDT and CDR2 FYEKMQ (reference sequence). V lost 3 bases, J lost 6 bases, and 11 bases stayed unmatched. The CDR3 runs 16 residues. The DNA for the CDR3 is TGTGCCAGCAGCTTGGGTAGCGGGCCCTTCGGCAATGAGCAGTTCTTC. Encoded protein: CASSLGSGPFGNEQFF.

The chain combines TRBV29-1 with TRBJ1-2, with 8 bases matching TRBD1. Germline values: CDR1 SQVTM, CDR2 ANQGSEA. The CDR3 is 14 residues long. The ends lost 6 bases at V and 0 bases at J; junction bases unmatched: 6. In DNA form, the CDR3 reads TGCAGCGTCACTACAGGGGGTACTAACTATGGCTACACCTTC. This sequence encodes CSVTTGGTNYGYTF.

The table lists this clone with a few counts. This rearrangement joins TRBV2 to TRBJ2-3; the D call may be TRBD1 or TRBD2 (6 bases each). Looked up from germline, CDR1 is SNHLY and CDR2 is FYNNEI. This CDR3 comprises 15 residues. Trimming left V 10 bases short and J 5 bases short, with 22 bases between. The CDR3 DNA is TGTGCCAAACGAACCCGGGGGCCCTGGGGAGATACGCAGTATTTT. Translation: CAKRTRGPWGDTQYF. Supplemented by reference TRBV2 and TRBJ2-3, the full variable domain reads EPEVTQTPSHQVTQMGQEVILRCVPISNHLYFYWYRQILGQKVEFLVSFYNNEISEKSEIFDDQFSVERPDGSNFTLKIRSTKLEDSAMYFCAKRTRGPWGDTQYFGPGTRLTVL.

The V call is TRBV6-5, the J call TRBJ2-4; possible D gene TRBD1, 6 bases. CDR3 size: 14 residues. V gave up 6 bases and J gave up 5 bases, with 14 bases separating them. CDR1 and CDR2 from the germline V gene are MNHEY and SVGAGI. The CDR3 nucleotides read TGTGCCAGCAGCCCCAACAGGGCCCAAAACATTCAGTACTTC. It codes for CASSPNRAQNIQYF.

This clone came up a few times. The CDR3 spells CAWTLPRGRDADTQYF. CDR3 DNA: TGTGCCTGGACCCTCCCCCGGGGGAGAGACGCAGATACGCAGTATTTT. The chain joins TRBV30 to TRBJ2-3, with D perhaps matching TRBD2 (6 bases). From germline, CDR1 is GTSNPN and CDR2 SVGIG (reference sequence). The CDR3 has 16 amino acids. The V end was cut by 4 bases, the J end by 4 bases, with 21 bases between.

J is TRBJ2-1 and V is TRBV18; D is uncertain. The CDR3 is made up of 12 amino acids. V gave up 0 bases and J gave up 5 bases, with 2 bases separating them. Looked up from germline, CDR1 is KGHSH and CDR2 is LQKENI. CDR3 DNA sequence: TGTGCCAGCTCACCACCCGACAATGAGCAGTTCTTC. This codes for CASSPPDNEQFF.

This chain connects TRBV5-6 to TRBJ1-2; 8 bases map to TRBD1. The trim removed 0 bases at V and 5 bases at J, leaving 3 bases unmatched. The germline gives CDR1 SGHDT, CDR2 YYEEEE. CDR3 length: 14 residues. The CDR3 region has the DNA TGTGCCAGCAGCTTGGAGGACAGGGAGTATGGCTACACCTTC. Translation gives CASSLEDREYGYTF.

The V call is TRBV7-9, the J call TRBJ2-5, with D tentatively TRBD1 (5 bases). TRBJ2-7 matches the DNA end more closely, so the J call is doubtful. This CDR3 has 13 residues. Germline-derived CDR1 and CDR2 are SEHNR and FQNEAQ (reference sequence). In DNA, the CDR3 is TGTGCCAGCAGCTCAGGGATCCGCTACGAGCAGTACTTC. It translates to CASSSGIRYEQYF.

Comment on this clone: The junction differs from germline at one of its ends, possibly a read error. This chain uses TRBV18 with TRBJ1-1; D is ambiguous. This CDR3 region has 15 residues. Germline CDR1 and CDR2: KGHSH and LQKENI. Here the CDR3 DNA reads TGTGCCAGCTCACCACCGGGGAAGGGTAACACTAAAGCTTTCTTT. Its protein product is CASSPPGKGNTKAFF.

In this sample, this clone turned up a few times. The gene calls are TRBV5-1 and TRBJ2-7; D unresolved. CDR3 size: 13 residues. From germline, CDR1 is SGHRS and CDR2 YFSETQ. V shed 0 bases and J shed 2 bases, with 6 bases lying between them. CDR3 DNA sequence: TGCGCCAGCAGCTTGGAAGGACCCTACGAGCAGTACTTC. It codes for CASSLEGPYEQYF.

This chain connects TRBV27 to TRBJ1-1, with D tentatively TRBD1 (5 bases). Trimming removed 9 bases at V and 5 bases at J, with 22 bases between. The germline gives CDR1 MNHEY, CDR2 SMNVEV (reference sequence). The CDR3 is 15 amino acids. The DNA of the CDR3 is TGTGCCAGGGTCACCGCGACAGCAGGTCGGACTGAAGCTTTCTTT. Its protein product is CARVTATAGRTEAFF.

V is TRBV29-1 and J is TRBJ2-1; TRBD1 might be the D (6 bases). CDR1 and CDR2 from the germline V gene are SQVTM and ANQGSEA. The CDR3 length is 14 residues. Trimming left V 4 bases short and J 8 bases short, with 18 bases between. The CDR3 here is CSVVGTRLIDEQFF. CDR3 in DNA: TGCAGCGTTGTCGGGACACGATTGATCGATGAGCAGTTCTTC.

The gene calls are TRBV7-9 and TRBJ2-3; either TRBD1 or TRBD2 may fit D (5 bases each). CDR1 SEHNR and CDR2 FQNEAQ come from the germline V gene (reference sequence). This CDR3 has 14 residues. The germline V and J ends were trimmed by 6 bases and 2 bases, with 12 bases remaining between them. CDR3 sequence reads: CASSRGGLTDTQYF. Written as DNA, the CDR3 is TGTGCCAGCAGTCGGGGCGGCCTCACAGATACGCAGTATTTT.

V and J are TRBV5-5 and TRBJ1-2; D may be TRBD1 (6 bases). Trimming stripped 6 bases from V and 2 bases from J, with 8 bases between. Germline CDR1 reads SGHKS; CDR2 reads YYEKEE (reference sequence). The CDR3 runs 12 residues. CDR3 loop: CASNDRNYGYTF. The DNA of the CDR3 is TGTGCCAGCAACGACAGGAACTATGGCTACACCTTC.

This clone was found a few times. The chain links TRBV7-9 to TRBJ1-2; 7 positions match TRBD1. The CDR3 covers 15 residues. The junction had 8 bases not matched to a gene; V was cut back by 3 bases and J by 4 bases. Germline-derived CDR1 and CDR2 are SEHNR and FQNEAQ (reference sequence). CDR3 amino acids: CASSLEGQHTYGYTF. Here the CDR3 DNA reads TGTGCCAGCAGCTTGGAGGGACAGCATACCTATGGCTACACCTTC.

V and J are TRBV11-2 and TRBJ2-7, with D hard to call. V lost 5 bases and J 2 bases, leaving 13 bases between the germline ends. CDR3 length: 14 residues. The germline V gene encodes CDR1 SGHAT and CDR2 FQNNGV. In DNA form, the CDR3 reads TGTGCCAGCAGCCAAAGGACGGGTACCTACGAGCAGTACTTC. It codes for CASSQRTGTYEQYF.

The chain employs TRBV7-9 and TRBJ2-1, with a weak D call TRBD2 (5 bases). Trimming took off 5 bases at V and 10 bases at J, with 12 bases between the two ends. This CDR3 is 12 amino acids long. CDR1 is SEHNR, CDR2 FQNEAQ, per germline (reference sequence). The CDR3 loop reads CASSTGKGEQFF. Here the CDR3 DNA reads TGTGCCAGCAGCACGGGGAAGGGAGAGCAGTTCTTC. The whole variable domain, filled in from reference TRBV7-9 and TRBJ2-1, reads DTGVSQNPRHKITKRGQNVTFRCDPISEHNRLYWYRQTLGQGPEFLTYFQNEAQLEKSRLLSDRFSAERPKGSFSTLEIQRTEQGDSAMYLCASSTGKGEQFFGPGTRLTVL.

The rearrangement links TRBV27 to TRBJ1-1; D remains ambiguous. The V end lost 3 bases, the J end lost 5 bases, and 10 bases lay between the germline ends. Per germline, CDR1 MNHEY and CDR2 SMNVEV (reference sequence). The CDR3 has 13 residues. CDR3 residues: CASSFGLGTEAFF. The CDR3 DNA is TGTGCCAGCAGTTTTGGGTTGGGGACTGAAGCTTTCTTT.

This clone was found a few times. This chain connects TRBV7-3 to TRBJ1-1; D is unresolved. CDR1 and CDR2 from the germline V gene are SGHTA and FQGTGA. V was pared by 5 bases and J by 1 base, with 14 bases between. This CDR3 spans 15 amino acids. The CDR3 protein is CASSPRLSKNTEAFF. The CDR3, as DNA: TGTGCCAGCAGCCCACGACTGAGTAAGAACACTGAAGCTTTCTTT.

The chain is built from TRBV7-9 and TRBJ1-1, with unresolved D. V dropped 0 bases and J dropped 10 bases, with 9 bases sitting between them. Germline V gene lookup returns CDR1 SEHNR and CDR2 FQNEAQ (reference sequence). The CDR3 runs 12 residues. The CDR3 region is CASSLADQGAFF. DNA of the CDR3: TGTGCCAGCAGCTTAGCTGACCAAGGAGCTTTCTTT.

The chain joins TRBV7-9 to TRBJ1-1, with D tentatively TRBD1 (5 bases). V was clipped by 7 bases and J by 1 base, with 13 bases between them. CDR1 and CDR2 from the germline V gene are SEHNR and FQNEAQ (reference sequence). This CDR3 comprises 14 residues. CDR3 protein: CASTNDGGNTEAFF. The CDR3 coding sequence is TGTGCCAGCACTAATGATGGGGGGAACACTGAAGCTTTCTTT.

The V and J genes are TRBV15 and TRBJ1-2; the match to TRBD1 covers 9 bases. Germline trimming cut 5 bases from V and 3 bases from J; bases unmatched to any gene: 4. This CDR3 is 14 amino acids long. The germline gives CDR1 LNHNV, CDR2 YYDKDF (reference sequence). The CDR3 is CATSETGGDYGYTF. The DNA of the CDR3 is TGTGCCACCAGCGAAACAGGGGGCGACTATGGCTACACCTTC.

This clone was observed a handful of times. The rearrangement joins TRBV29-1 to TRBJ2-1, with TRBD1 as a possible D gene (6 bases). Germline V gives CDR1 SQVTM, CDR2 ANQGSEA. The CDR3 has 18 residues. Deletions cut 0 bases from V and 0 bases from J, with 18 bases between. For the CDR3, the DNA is TGCAGCGTTGAAGATTACCTCGGGGCAGGGGACTCCTACAATGAGCAGTTCTTC. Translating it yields CSVEDYLGAGDSYNEQFF.

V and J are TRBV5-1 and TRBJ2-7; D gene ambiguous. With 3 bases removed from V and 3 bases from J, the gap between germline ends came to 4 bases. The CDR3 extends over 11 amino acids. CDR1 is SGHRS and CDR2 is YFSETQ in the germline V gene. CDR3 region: CASSSDYEQYF. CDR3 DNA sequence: TGCGCCAGCAGCTCCGACTACGAGCAGTACTTC.

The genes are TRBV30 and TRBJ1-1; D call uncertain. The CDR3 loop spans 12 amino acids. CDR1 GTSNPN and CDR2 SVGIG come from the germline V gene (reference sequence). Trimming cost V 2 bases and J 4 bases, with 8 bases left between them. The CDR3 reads CAWSQGFTEAFF. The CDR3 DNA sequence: TGTGCCTGGAGTCAAGGGTTCACTGAAGCTTTCTTT.

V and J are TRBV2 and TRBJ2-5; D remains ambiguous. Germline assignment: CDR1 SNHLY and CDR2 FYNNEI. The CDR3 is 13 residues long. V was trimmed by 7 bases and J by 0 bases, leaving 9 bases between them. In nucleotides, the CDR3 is TGTGCCAGCACTGGGAAGTACCAAGAGACCCAGTACTTC. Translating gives CASTGKYQETQYF.

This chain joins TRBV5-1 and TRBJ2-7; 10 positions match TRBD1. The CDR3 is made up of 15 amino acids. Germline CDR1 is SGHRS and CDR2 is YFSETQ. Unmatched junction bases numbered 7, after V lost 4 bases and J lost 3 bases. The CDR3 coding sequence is TGCGCCAGCAGCCAGGGACAGGGGCCAAACTACGAGCAGTACTTC. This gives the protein CASSQGQGPNYEQYF.

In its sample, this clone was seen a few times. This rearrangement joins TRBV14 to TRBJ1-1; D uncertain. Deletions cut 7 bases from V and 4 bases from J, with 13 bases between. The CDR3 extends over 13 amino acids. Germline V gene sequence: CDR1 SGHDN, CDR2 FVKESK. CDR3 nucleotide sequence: TGTGCCAGCATGGCCGGGGATCGCACTGAAGCTTTCTTT. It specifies CASMAGDRTEAFF.

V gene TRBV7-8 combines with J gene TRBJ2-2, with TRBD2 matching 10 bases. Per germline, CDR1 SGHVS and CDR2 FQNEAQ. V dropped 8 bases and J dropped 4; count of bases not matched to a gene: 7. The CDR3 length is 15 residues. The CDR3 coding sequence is TGTGCCAGCTCCATAGCGGGGGGTGGCACCGGGGAGCTGTTTTTT. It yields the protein CASSIAGGGTGELFF.